This T cell receptor (beta chain) originates from a study of metastatic and nonmetastatic thyroid tumors. For the study at large: Both malignant and benign thyroid patients supplied peripheral blood and tumor or nodule tissue samples, across which the repertoires of these patients were then compared. Study outcomes and limitations: Within blood and tumor, benign nodules reportedly had significantly lower TCR beta diversity than malignant thyroid tumors did.

By proportion, this clone is large. The antigen is not known. Germline-derived CDR1 and CDR2 are MNHNS and SASEGT. With 5 bases removed from V and 0 bases from J, the gap between germline ends came to 13 bases. This CDR3 has 15 amino acids. No treatment had been given to any patient before thyroid surgery. With MiXCR, TCRdb reprocessed the PCR reads. This table holds about 16,000 clones, approximately 30% found once. The sequence was collected from a female donor with papillary thyroid cancer or a benign thyroid nodule (not recorded which). Some clones in this sample may be carry-over from other donors' samples. The J gene is TRBJ1-1, the V gene TRBV6-1, with D unresolved. The sequenced sample was adjacent normal tissue. The CDR3 DNA reads TGTGCCAGCAGTAGGCCAGGTCTCTTGAACACTGAAGCTTTCTTT. Translated, it gives CASSRPGLLNTEAFF.